Following are 29 T cell receptor beta chains from one sample sequenced in a study of molecular identifiers for immune sequencing clone quantification. TCRdb re-called the PCR reads with MiXCR, one entry per CDR3 protein. The sample holds approximately 500,000 distinct CDR3 sequences, about a fifth seen once. The sequencing sample was made of naive CD8+ T cells from blood, with Jurkat cell RNA spiked in. This sample's subset: FACS-sorted CD8+CD4-CCR7+CD45RA+ naive T cells. Every receptor here comes from a human donor in good health. Some libraries in this study had Jurkat cell RNA spiked in.

The J gene is TRBJ2-7, the V gene TRBV7-9; 10 nucleotides match TRBD2. V lost 5 bases, J lost 5 bases, and 9 bases stayed unmatched. This CDR3 comprises 15 residues. From germline, CDR1 is SEHNR and CDR2 FQNEAQ (reference sequence). The CDR3 protein is CASSPSGTSVNEQYF. The CDR3 region has the DNA TGTGCCAGCAGCCCCAGCGGGACTAGCGTCAACGAGCAGTACTTC. Together with reference TRBV7-9 and TRBJ2-7, the CDR3 gives the full variable domain: DTGVSQNPRHKITKRGQNVTFRCDPISEHNRLYWYRQTLGQGPEFLTYFQNEAQLEKSRLLSDRFSAERPKGSFSTLEIQRTEQGDSAMYLCASSPSGTSVNEQYFGPGTRLTVT.

Concerning this clonotype: A much larger clone lies a single base off, so this may be a read error. V gene TRBV4-2 combines with J gene TRBJ2-7, with a tentative D call TRBD1 (5 bases). Per the germline V gene, CDR1 is LGHNA and CDR2 is YNFKEQ. This CDR3 has 15 amino acids. Trimming removed 4 bases at V and 0 bases at J, with 13 bases between. The CDR3 protein is CASSRDRQYSYEQYF. In nucleotides, the CDR3 is TGTGCCAGCAGCCGAGATCGACAGTACTCCTACGAGCAGTACTTC.

The rearrangement joins TRBV28 to TRBJ1-1, with D unclear. Trimming stripped 6 bases from V and 8 bases from J, with 13 bases between. CDR1 and CDR2 from the germline V gene are MDHEN and SYDVKM. CDR3 size: 12 residues. Here the CDR3 DNA reads TGTGCCAGCAGGGCGTCCTGGGTAGAAGCTTTCTTT. It specifies CASRASWVEAFF. Complete variable domain (other parts from reference TRBV28 and TRBJ1-1): DVKVTQSSRYLVKRTGEKVFLECVQDMDHENMFWYRQDPGLGLRLIYFSYDVKMKEKGDIPEGYSVSREKKERFSLILESASTNQTSMYLCASRASWVEAFFGQGTRLTVV.

This clonotype was detected ten times or more. The gene calls are TRBV28 and TRBJ1-5; weak D call: TRBD1 (6 bases). Germline V gives CDR1 MDHEN, CDR2 SYDVKM. The CDR3 covers 15 residues. Deletions cut 2 bases from V and 6 bases from J, with 14 bases between. Written as DNA, the CDR3 is TGTGCCAGCAGTTTAAGGTCAGGGGCGATTCAGCCCCAGCATTTT. Protein sequence: CASSLRSGAIQPQHF.

Details on this clonotype: A read error may explain this, as a much larger clone is one base away. The chain carries TRBV30 and TRBJ2-1, with 13 bases fitting TRBD2. The germline gives CDR1 GTSNPN, CDR2 SVGIG (reference sequence). V shed 3 bases, J shed 15 bases, and the junction held 8 bases outside the gene matches. This CDR3 has 13 amino acids. CDR3 in DNA: TGTGCCTGGAGCGGACTAGCGGGAGAACGGCGGTTCTTC. It specifies CAWSGLAGERRFF. The variable domain in full, with the rest retrieved from reference TRBV30 and TRBJ2-1, is SQTIHQWPATLVQPVGSPLSLECTVEGTSNPNLYWYRQAAGRGLQLLFYSVGIGQISSEVPQNLSASRPQDRQFILSSKKLLLSDSGFYLCAWSGLAGERRFFGPGTRLTVL.

This clonotype was observed at least ten times. The chain uses TRBV30 and TRBJ1-3, with 7 bases that match TRBD1. Germline lookup yields CDR1 GTSNPN and CDR2 SVGIG (reference sequence). The trim removed 4 bases at V and 0 bases at J, leaving 6 bases unmatched. The CDR3 consists of 15 residues. CDR3 DNA sequence: TGTGCCTGGACCCCGGACAGGACCTCTGGAAACACCATATATTTT. This encodes CAWTPDRTSGNTIYF.

This chain uses TRBV7-6 with TRBJ1-5, with a possible D match to TRBD1 (6 bases). Germline V gene sequence: CDR1 SGHVS, CDR2 FNYEAQ. The CDR3 has 14 residues. V lost 1 base, J lost 5 bases, and 9 bases lay in between. As DNA, the CDR3 is TGTGCCAGCAGCTTAGGGGACACATATCAGCCCCAGCATTTT. Protein sequence: CASSLGDTYQPQHF.

As for this clonotype: A single base separates this from a much larger clone, so it may be a read error. This chain joins TRBV7-8 and TRBJ2-1; TRBD1 or TRBD2 may be the D gene (6 bases each). Germline CDR1 and CDR2: SGHVS and FQNEAQ. Trimming took off 5 bases at V and 1 base at J, with 12 bases between the two ends. The CDR3 contains 15 residues. The CDR3 sequence is CASSQGGWSYNEQFF. The DNA of the CDR3 is TGTGCCAGCAGCCAAGGGGGGTGGTCCTACAATGAGCAGTTCTTC. The variable domain in full, with the rest retrieved from reference TRBV7-8 and TRBJ2-1, is GAGVSQSPRYKVAKRGQDVALRCDPISGHVSLFWYQQALGQGPEFLTYFQNEAQLDKSGLPSDRFFAERPEGSVSTLKIQRTQQEDSAVYLCASSQGGWSYNEQFFGPGTRLTVL.

Many counts were recorded for this clonotype. The genes are TRBV2 and TRBJ2-7; 7 bases match TRBD2. The germline CDR1 and CDR2 sequences are SNHLY and FYNNEI. V lost 6 bases, J lost 3 bases, and 8 bases stayed unmatched. The CDR3 has 14 residues. The CDR3 DNA follows: TGTGCCAGCAGCGCCCCGACTAGCAGCTACGAGCAGTACTTC. Amino acid sequence: CASSAPTSSYEQYF.

For this clonotype: The CDR3 does not end in the conserved phenylalanine or tryptophan, so this is likely a read error. The chain recombines TRBV19 with TRBJ2-7; D gene ambiguous. V was shortened by 4 bases and J by 2 bases, with 15 bases between the two germline ends. CDR1 is LNHDA and CDR2 is SQIVND in the germline V gene (reference sequence). The CDR3 extends over 15 amino acids. This CDR3 reads CASSTGDFPAYEQYL. CDR3 bases: TGTGCCAGTAGTACCGGAGATTTTCCGGCCTACGAGCAGTACCTC.

This clonotype showed up just a few times. The chain employs TRBV5-1 and TRBJ2-1; D is ambiguous. The CDR3 sequence is 12 residues long. The germline CDR1 and CDR2 sequences are SGHRS and YFSETQ. Trimming took off 7 bases at V and 7 bases at J, with 12 bases between the two ends. The CDR3 sequence is CASQDVRNEQFF. The CDR3 DNA reads TGCGCCAGCCAAGACGTAAGGAATGAGCAGTTCTTC.

The J gene is TRBJ2-7, the V gene TRBV2; unclear D gene. CDR1 and CDR2 (germline): SNHLY, FYNNEI. The length of the CDR3 is 15 residues. V was trimmed by 1 base and J by 0 bases, leaving 10 bases between them. CDR3 in DNA: TGTGCCAGCAGTGAAGGACCAGACCACTCCTACGAGCAGTACTTC. Translation gives CASSEGPDHSYEQYF.

With respect to this clonotype: A much larger clone differs from this one at a single base, so this may be a read error. J is TRBJ2-6 and V is TRBV7-9; D gene uncertain. The CDR3 has 15 residues. Germline V gives CDR1 SEHNR, CDR2 FQNEAQ (reference sequence). CDR3 bases: TGTACCAGCAGCCCCCCGGACTCTGGGGCCAACGTCCTGACTTTC. Amino acids: CTSSPPDSGANVLTF. Looking up the rest from reference TRBV7-9 and TRBJ2-6 gives the full variable domain: DTGVSQNPRHKITKRGQNVTFRCDPISEHNRLYWYRQTLGQGPEFLTYFQNEAQLEKSRLLSDRFSAERPKGSFSTLEIQRTEQGDSAMYLCTSSPPDSGANVLTFGAGSRLTVL.

Many counts were recorded for this clonotype. The rearrangement uses TRBV9 and TRBJ2-1, with 7 bases fitting TRBD1. CDR1 SGDLS and CDR2 YYNGEE come from the germline V gene. V dropped 2 bases and J dropped 8; count of bases not matched to a gene: 13. This CDR3 is built from 16 residues. The CDR3: CASSVPTGSFEDEQFF. The CDR3 nucleotides are TGTGCCAGCAGCGTCCCGACAGGGTCCTTTGAGGATGAGCAGTTCTTC.

The chain combines TRBV5-6 with TRBJ1-5; no firm D call. Trimming removed 0 bases from V and 4 bases from J, with 8 bases in between. CDR1 SGHDT and CDR2 YYEEEE come from the germline V gene. The CDR3 is 14 residues long. The CDR3 bases are TGTGCCAGCAGCTTGGGGGTGTTAAATCAGCCCCAGCATTTT. This gives the protein CASSLGVLNQPQHF.

This clonotype was observed at least ten times. This chain connects TRBV7-2 to TRBJ2-5; D not resolved. Germline lookup yields CDR1 SGHTA and CDR2 FQGNSA. V lost 7 bases, J lost 2 bases, and 11 bases lay in between. The CDR3 extends over 13 amino acids. Here the CDR3 reads CASTPIGQETQYF. CDR3 in DNA: TGTGCCAGCACCCCAATTGGACAAGAGACCCAGTACTTC.

This clonotype has ten or more counts. The chain links TRBV18 to TRBJ2-1, with D hard to call. CDR3 length: 13 residues. The germline V gene has CDR1 KGHSH and CDR2 LQKENI. The V end lost 0 bases, the J end lost 7 bases, and 7 bases lay between the germline ends. CDR3 nucleotide sequence: TGTGCCAGCTCACCACCGTGGTATAATGAGCAGTTCTTC. The encoded protein is CASSPPWYNEQFF.

The chain employs TRBV10-3 and TRBJ2-5; possible D gene TRBD2, 6 bases. Between the trimmed V and J ends, which lost 4 bases and 2 bases, there was a span of 20 bases. CDR1 and CDR2 (germline): ENHRY, SYGVKD. The CDR3 extends over 17 amino acids. The CDR3 sequence is CAISVTYPGLRQETQYF. CDR3 in DNA: TGTGCCATCAGTGTTACCTACCCGGGACTCCGTCAAGAGACCCAGTACTTC.

The chain combines TRBV19 with TRBJ1-2; the match to TRBD1 covers 7 bases. J was trimmed by 8 bases and V by 3 bases; bases with no gene match: 9. This CDR3 contains 14 residues. Looked up from germline, CDR1 is LNHDA and CDR2 is SQIVND (reference sequence). This CDR3 reads CASSIGTVFEGYTF. The CDR3, as DNA: TGTGCCAGTAGTATTGGGACAGTATTCGAAGGCTACACCTTC.

This clonotype was observed a handful of times. The chain recombines TRBV5-5 with TRBJ2-7; 7 positions match TRBD2. With V trimmed by 1 base and J by 4 bases, 2 bases remained unmatched. The CDR3 consists of 13 residues. The germline gives CDR1 SGHKS, CDR2 YYEKEE (reference sequence). CDR3 loop: CASSLTSEYEQYF. The CDR3 coding sequence is TGTGCCAGCAGCTTGACTAGCGAGTACGAGCAGTACTTC.

This clonotype showed up many times. CDR3 residues: CASSLGQGPEQFF. For the CDR3, the DNA is TGTGCCAGCAGCTTAGGGCAGGGCCCCGAGCAGTTCTTC. V and J are TRBV11-2 and TRBJ2-1, with a possible D match to TRBD1 (5 bases). V was clipped by 1 base and J by 10 bases, with 11 bases between them. Germline lookup yields CDR1 SGHAT and CDR2 FQNNGV. The CDR3 has 13 residues. The entire variable domain, with the rest obtained from reference TRBV11-2 and TRBJ2-1, is as follows: EAGVAQSPRYKIIEKRQSVAFWCNPISGHATLYWYQQILGQGPKLLIQFQNNGVVDDSQLPKDRFSAERLKGVDSTLKIQPAKLEDSAVYLCASSLGQGPEQFFGPGTRLTVL.

This clonotype was counted at least ten times. V and J are TRBV28 and TRBJ2-7; 9 bases map to TRBD2. V shed 2 bases and J 4 bases; nucleotides not matched to a gene: 6. Germline assignment: CDR1 MDHEN and CDR2 SYDVKM. This CDR3 region has 15 residues. This chain's CDR3 is CASSLGSSGSYEQYF. The CDR3 DNA is TGTGCCAGCAGTTTAGGAAGTAGCGGGAGTTACGAGCAGTACTTC.

The chain combines TRBV11-2 with TRBJ1-1; 9 bases are a match to TRBD1. J gave up 1 base and V 4 bases, and 7 bases lay outside the gene matches. The CDR3 extends over 16 amino acids. The germline V gene has CDR1 SGHAT and CDR2 FQNNGV. Here the CDR3 DNA reads TGTGCCAGCAGCTCGGGACAGGGAGGAGCGAACACTGAAGCTTTCTTT. Translation: CASSSGQGGANTEAFF.

Ten or more counts support this clonotype. The V and J genes are TRBV5-1 and TRBJ1-5; D is unclear. Deletions cut 0 bases from V and 6 bases from J, with 7 bases between. Germline CDR1 is SGHRS and CDR2 is YFSETQ. The CDR3 extends over 13 amino acids. DNA of the CDR3: TGCGCCAGCAGCTTGGATATGGGTCAGCCCCAGCATTTT. Encoded protein: CASSLDMGQPQHF.

This clonotype was seen more than once but under ten times. The V call is TRBV7-9, the J call TRBJ2-1; 10 bases are a match to TRBD1. The CDR3 covers 16 residues. V gave up 7 bases and J gave up 3 bases; unmatched junction bases: 9. The germline V gene has CDR1 SEHNR and CDR2 FQNEAQ (reference sequence). The CDR3 protein is CASTHLGTGDYNEQFF. The CDR3 DNA sequence: TGTGCCAGCACACATTTAGGGACAGGGGACTACAATGAGCAGTTCTTC.

The chain links TRBV5-4 to TRBJ2-7; tentatively, D is TRBD1 (5 bases). This CDR3 is 14 amino acids long. V was clipped by 5 bases and J by 3 bases, with 15 bases between them. The germline CDR1 and CDR2 sequences are SGHNT and YYREEE (reference sequence). CDR3 protein: CASSPTENLYEQYF. The CDR3 DNA reads as TGTGCCAGCAGTCCGACAGAGAATCTCTACGAGCAGTACTTC. The full variable domain, rest sourced from reference TRBV5-4 and TRBJ2-7, is ETGVTQSPTHLIKTRGQQVTLRCSSQSGHNTVSWYQQALGQGPQFIFQYYREEENGRGNFPPRFSGLQFPNYSSELNVNALELDDSALYLCASSPTENLYEQYFGPGTRLTVT.

This clonotype appeared many times. The chain recombines TRBV28 with TRBJ2-1; 7 positions match TRBD2. The J segment lost 5 bases and the V segment lost 8 bases, leaving 9 bases of the junction unmatched. CDR1 and CDR2 from the germline V gene are MDHEN and SYDVKM. CDR3 length: 14 amino acids. Here the CDR3 DNA reads TGTGCCAGCGGTCGGGAGGCCCTTAACAATGAGCAGTTCTTC. Protein: CASGREALNNEQFF.

This clonotype was seen many times. The chain's CDR3 is CASSLVSNEKLFF. CDR3 in DNA: TGTGCCAGCAGCTTAGTCAGTAATGAAAAACTGTTTTTT. This chain joins TRBV7-9 and TRBJ1-4, with D hard to call. Germline assignment: CDR1 SEHNR and CDR2 FQNEAQ (reference sequence). The CDR3 totals 13 residues. Trimming left V 1 base short and J 4 bases short, with 4 bases between. Complete variable domain (other parts from reference TRBV7-9 and TRBJ1-4): DTGVSQNPRHKITKRGQNVTFRCDPISEHNRLYWYRQTLGQGPEFLTYFQNEAQLEKSRLLSDRFSAERPKGSFSTLEIQRTEQGDSAMYLCASSLVSNEKLFFGSGTQLSVL.

This clonotype has ten or more counts. The CDR3 sequence is CASSHRIPRGNQPQHF. The CDR3 DNA reads as TGCGCCAGCAGCCATAGAATTCCTAGGGGGAATCAGCCCCAGCATTTT. J is TRBJ1-5 and V is TRBV4-3; tentatively, D is TRBD1 (6 bases). The CDR3 spans 16 residues. The V gene's germline CDR1 is LGHNA and CDR2 YSLEER. Deletions cut 3 bases from V and 4 bases from J, with 16 bases between.